This T cell receptor beta chain is drawn from a study of blood T cells in healthy people across ages. General study findings and limits: Investigators viewed diversity estimates from one million T cells as underestimates, the study reported.

Turning to this clonotype: Its antigen is still unknown.

CDR3 size: 15 residues. Per germline, CDR1 KGHSH and CDR2 LQKENI. V lost 2 bases, J lost 5 bases, and 15 bases lay in between. Using a J-beta primer mix together with a sample-barcoded 5' primer, a second PCR was run for roughly 6 to 12 cycles. TCRdb reanalysed the 5' RACE reads using MiXCR and keeps one entry per CDR3 protein. This repertoire shows 1 million or so distinct CDR3 sequences, around 25% found once; its top ten account for 0.65% to 0.95%. This sample was shared with a second study, whose subject was T cells of mothers and their children. That source reports: Donors comprised a few healthy Caucasian mothers plus their six children. Each child gave about 3 million TCR beta CDR3 reads (each mother, over 9.5 million). The search for persistent microchimeric T cell clones detected none.

The sequenced sample consisted of blood. The source of this sequence is a girl aged 2 to 9 in good health. This chain connects TRBV18 to TRBJ2-5; D possibly uses TRBD1 or TRBD2 (5 bases each). In nucleotides, the CDR3 is TGTGCCAGCTCACCAGGAGAGGGGCTGAGGGAGACCCAGTACTTC. Amino acid sequence: CASSPGEGLRETQYF.